This T cell receptor (beta chain) was found in a study of CD4 T cells in relation to SARS-CoV-2 and coronaviruses. Assay used: immunoSEQ multiplex PCR; TCRdb lists only in-frame clones, some missing. The profile shows 25,000 to 30,000 clones, about 78% of them singletons. This clone was picked up a small number of times. What it recognizes is unknown. The unexposed donors gave CD4+ T cells in about 2010-2018, prior to COVID-19. After roughly ten days of culture, CD4+ T cells were isolated. Unexposed-donor CD4+ T cells were probed with SARS-CoV-2 S/N and four cold-coronavirus spikes, cells permitting. From germline, CDR1 is MNHEY and CDR2 SVGAGI. With V trimmed by 4 bases and J by 3 bases, 5 bases remained unmatched. The length of the CDR3 is 15 residues.

The rearrangement links TRBV6-5 to TRBJ2-7, with 11 bases matching TRBD1. Sequenced: CD4+ T cells from PBMCs, cultured in vitro. The TCR sequence derives from a human donor in good health. CDR3 protein: CASSSRTGGLYEQYF. DNA of the CDR3: TGTGCCAGCAGTTCGAGGACAGGGGGCCTCTACGAGCAGTACTTC.